This TCR beta chain is drawn from a study of technical replicates of blood from a handful of donors. This clone showed up just once. The V and J ends lost 5 bases and 7 bases respectively, with 11 bases between them. CDR1 and CDR2 (germline): SGHNT, YENEEA. There are 12 residues in the CDR3. Clones were sequenced by immunoSEQ multiplex PCR, and TCRdb holds only the in-frame ones, with some missing. The data show approximately 79,000 clones, roughly 96% seen once. The sequenced sample was T cells isolated from PBMCs. The receptor was isolated from a human donor in good health. The chain is built from TRBV11-3 and TRBJ1-2; a weak D match, TRBD1 (5 bases). CDR3 bases: TGTGCCAGCAGCCAAGACAGAACTGGCTACACCTTC. The encoded protein is CASSQDRTGYTF.